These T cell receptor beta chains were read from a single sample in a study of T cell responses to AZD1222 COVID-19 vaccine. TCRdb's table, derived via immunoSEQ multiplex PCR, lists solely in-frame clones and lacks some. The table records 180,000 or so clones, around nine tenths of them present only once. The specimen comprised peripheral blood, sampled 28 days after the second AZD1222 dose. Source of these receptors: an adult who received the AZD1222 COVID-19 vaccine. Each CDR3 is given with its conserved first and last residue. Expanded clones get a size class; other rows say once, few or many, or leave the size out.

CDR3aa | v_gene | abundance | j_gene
CASALAGDSYEQYF | TRBV10-3 | - | TRBJ2-7
CASNEGNIPGTRQGEQFF | TRBV2 | few | TRBJ2-1
CASSPALGGVDGYTF | TRBV18 | - | TRBJ1-2
CASSLVAGGPGELFF | TRBV5-1 | - | TRBJ2-2
CASSWKGGPLHF | TRBV11-2 | - | TRBJ1-6
CASSSDRDNTEAFF | TRBV6-5 | - | TRBJ1-1
CASSTGVDTEAFF | TRBV7-9 | - | TRBJ1-1
CAWKGNYGYTF | TRBV30 | - | TRBJ1-2
CASSYGGRNTGELFF | TRBV7-8 | - | TRBJ2-2
CASSVNTEAFF | TRBV28 | few | TRBJ1-1
CASSSTPDRFHEQYF | TRBV28 | - | TRBJ2-7
CASSASGRSGFEQYF | TRBV5-1 | - | TRBJ2-7
CASSLGVYNEQFF | TRBV2 | - | TRBJ2-1
CASSDLGKGKEKLFF | TRBV2 | - | TRBJ1-4
CASSLDSGNTGELFF | TRBV7-7 | - | TRBJ2-2
CASSPVGVLEQYF | TRBV19 | - | TRBJ2-7
CASSSGQGEADTQYF | TRBV7-9 | - | TRBJ2-3
CASSMTSGNYNEQFF | TRBV19 | - | TRBJ2-1
CASSDGAAGRNEQFF | TRBV10-1 | - | TRBJ2-1
CASSFFQTNSPLHF | TRBV28 | - | TRBJ1-6
CASSEGQGNSPLHF | TRBV6-1 | - | TRBJ1-6
CASSYGTGAAYGYTF | TRBV6-5 | - | TRBJ1-2
CASTPGQGALTLYEQYF | TRBV6-2/TRBV6-3 | - | TRBJ2-7
CASSSRRLAGVEQYF | TRBV7-8 | - | TRBJ2-7
CASSPGLVTDTQYF | TRBV5-4 | few | TRBJ2-3
CASSGLATNEKLFF | TRBV27 | - | TRBJ1-4
CAISVGGGFSYNSPLHF | TRBV10-3 | - | TRBJ1-6
CASSLVTPSGEKLFF | TRBV7-9 | - | TRBJ1-4
CAISEAGTMQHF | TRBV10-3 | - | TRBJ1-5
CASGRQRLEAFF | TRBV6-5 | - | TRBJ1-1
CASSLSQGDEQYF | TRBV7-3 | - | TRBJ2-7
CASSFGAQFYGYTF | TRBV28 | - | TRBJ1-2
CASSRGTGESQPQHF | TRBV27 | once | TRBJ1-5
CASGLGASGATTDTQYF | TRBV12-5 | - | TRBJ2-3
CASSPTRVRDRVYGYTF | TRBV7-9 | once | TRBJ1-2
CSVRDFGEQYF | TRBV29-1 | - | TRBJ2-7
CASSQTTGSGANVLTF | TRBV3-1/TRBV3-2 | once | TRBJ2-6
CASSYSPGLAPYEQYF | TRBV6-5 | - | TRBJ2-7
CASSLDRGSTYEQYF | TRBV7-2 | once | TRBJ2-7
CATSDPGDTQYF | TRBV24-1 | - | TRBJ2-3